The clone carrying this TCR beta chain was counted many times. Its antigen remains unidentified. This entry belongs to a study of T-cell memory formation after mild COVID-19. Study-level findings and limits: Clones from the second wave (peaking day 37) had unconfirmed SARS-CoV-2 specificity. Clones which contracted sat mainly in CM and EM if CD4+, and in EMRA if CD8+. Cross-reactive memory seemingly joined, as some responding clones were found in pre-infection memory.

5'RACE with constant-segment primers yielded barcoded, UMI-tagged TCR alpha and TCR beta cDNA libraries. TCRdb re-analysed the 5' RACE reads in MiXCR, keeping a single row per CDR3 protein. This table has more than 35,000 distinct CDR3 sequences, 8.5% to 10% appearing once. V lost 0 bases to trimming and J lost 7 bases, with 19 bases between them. Per the germline V gene, CDR1 is GTSNPN and CDR2 is SVGIG (reference sequence). The CDR3 consists of 16 residues. The chain carries TRBV30 and TRBJ2-1; possibly TRBD2 for D (6 bases). The specimen sequenced was PBMCs or a T cell subset sorted from them (not recorded which). The sequence derives from an adult woman who had mild COVID-19 (a few samples of this study predate the infection). Cell type and time point are not known. CDR3 nucleotide sequence: TGTGCCTGGAGTGTCGGAATGGGGGGAAGGACGAATGAGCAGTTCTTC. Its protein product is CAWSVGMGGRTNEQFF.